A single sample gave rise to the 7 T cell receptor beta chains below, sequenced in a study of CD8+ T cells in alopecia areata. Investigators isolated RNA and reverse transcribed it into cDNA to act as the sequencing template. The assay was immunoSEQ multiplex PCR, and TCRdb's table has in-frame clones only and misses some. The sample records about 180,000 clones, about 66% being singletons. Sequencing was performed on CD8+ T cells sorted from blood, taken at week 0. These receptors came from a human donor with alopecia areata.

This chain connects TRBV18 to TRBJ2-1; 13 nucleotides match TRBD2. The CDR3 has 15 residues. V shed 5 bases and J 7 bases; nucleotides not matched to a gene: 5. From germline, CDR1 is KGHSH and CDR2 LQKENI. CDR3 sequence (DNA): TGTGCCAGCTCAAGCCGACTAGCGGGGGGTAATGAGCAGTTCTTC. Translation gives CASSSRLAGGNEQFF.

The rearrangement uses TRBV7-9 and TRBJ2-1; D is perhaps TRBD2 (5 bases). The CDR3 extends over 14 amino acids. V lost 11 bases to trimming and J lost 0 bases, with 14 bases between them. In germline, CDR1 is SEHNR, CDR2 FQNEAQ (reference sequence). CDR3 sequence (DNA): TGTGCCGAGACCGGGAAAAGCTCCTACAATGAGCAGTTCTTC. Translated: CAETGKSSYNEQFF.

This clone was counted only a few times. The chain couples TRBV2 to TRBJ1-1, with D unresolved. This CDR3 is built from 14 residues. CDR1 is SNHLY and CDR2 is FYNNEI in the germline V gene. Trimming removed 7 bases from V and 1 base from J, with 13 bases in between. The CDR3 protein is CASILPERNTEAFF. Written as DNA, the CDR3 is TGTGCCAGCATCCTACCCGAAAGGAACACTGAAGCTTTCTTT. Based on the CDR3 plus reference TRBV2 and TRBJ1-1, the full variable domain is EPEVTQTPSHQVTQMGQEVILRCVPISNHLYFYWYRQILGQKVEFLVSFYNNEISEKSEIFDDQFSVERPDGSNFTLKIRSTKLEDSAMYFCASILPERNTEAFFGQGTRLTVV.

The chain employs TRBV4-1 and TRBJ1-5; D unresolved. The CDR3 length is 13 residues. V lost 0 bases to trimming and J lost 3 bases, with 3 bases between them. Germline-derived CDR1 and CDR2 are MGHRA and YSYEKL. CDR3 nucleotides: TGCGCCAGCAGCCAAGATTCCAATCAGCCCCAGCATTTT. Amino acids: CASSQDSNQPQHF.

The V and J genes are TRBV18 and TRBJ2-7; D call uncertain. CDR1 and CDR2 (germline): KGHSH, LQKENI. The CDR3 has 13 residues. With 2 bases removed from V and 4 bases from J, the gap between germline ends came to 9 bases. The CDR3 sequence is CASSPVDHYEQYF. Written as DNA, the CDR3 is TGTGCCAGCTCACCAGTCGATCATTACGAGCAGTACTTC.

This clone turned up a few times. The V call is TRBV5-1, the J call TRBJ1-4; TRBD1 matches 8 bases. The germline V gene encodes CDR1 SGHRS and CDR2 YFSETQ. J was trimmed by 3 bases and V by 5 bases; bases with no gene match: 15. The CDR3 spans 18 residues. This chain's CDR3 is CASRAATGGGAPNEKLFF. CDR3 nucleotides: TGCGCCAGCAGGGCCGCTACAGGGGGAGGAGCCCCTAATGAAAAACTGTTTTTT.

This clone was detected ten times or more. The chain employs TRBV13 and TRBJ1-1, with TRBD1 as a possible D gene (5 bases). Trimming shortened V by 5 bases and J by 11 bases, and 9 bases separated the two germline ends. This CDR3 is built from 10 residues. Germline V gives CDR1 PRHDT, CDR2 FYEKMQ (reference sequence). The CDR3 is CASSGGTAFF. CDR3 nucleotides: TGTGCCAGCAGCGGCGGGACGGCTTTCTTT.